One and the same sample provided the 4 T cell receptor beta chains below, sequenced in a study of cytomegalovirus exposure and HLA in healthy donors. It was with 60 Vbeta and 13 Jbeta primers that the PCR ran. Sequencing was performed with immunoSEQ multiplex PCR; in TCRdb, only in-frame clones are kept and a portion is missing. The sample table sets out some 34,000 clones. The sequencing sample was made of PBMCs. These receptors originate from a woman in her forties in good health and CMV-seropositive.

The rearrangement links TRBV6-1 to TRBJ2-1, with TRBD2 identical over 9 bases. There are 15 residues in the CDR3. From germline, CDR1 is MNHNS and CDR2 SASEGT. Trimming cost V 8 bases and J 5 bases; bases outside gene matches: 10. The CDR3 DNA is TGTGCCAGCGGCAGCGGGGGGAGGAGTGACAATGAGCAGTTCTTC. It specifies CASGSGGRSDNEQFF.

The rearrangement links TRBV2 to TRBJ2-3, with 9 bases fitting TRBD2. The CDR3 runs to 14 residues. Germline V gives CDR1 SNHLY, CDR2 FYNNEI. Trimming removed 8 bases from V and 1 base from J; junction bases left unmatched: 4. The CDR3 nucleotides are TGTGCCAGCCAAAAGCGGGAGGGCACAGATACGCAGTATTTT. This translates into CASQKREGTDTQYF.

The chain uses TRBV7-8 and TRBJ2-7, with 9 bases aligning to TRBD1. The CDR3 is made up of 17 amino acids. The V and J ends lost 5 bases and 2 bases, in that order; junction bases with no gene match: 13. Germline V CDR1 and CDR2: SGHVS, FQNEAQ. The CDR3 is CASSTHRGPEGTYEQYF. The CDR3 DNA reads as TGTGCCAGCAGCACACACAGGGGGCCCGAAGGGACCTACGAGCAGTACTTC.

The rearrangement links TRBV11-2 to TRBJ2-2; D remains unclear. Germline values: CDR1 SGHAT, CDR2 FQNNGV. The CDR3 sequence is 13 residues long. Trimming stripped 1 base from V and 7 bases from J, with 7 bases between. CDR3 nucleotide sequence: TGTGCCAGCAGCTTAGTCCTTAGCGGGGAGCTGTTTTTT. This codes for CASSLVLSGELFF.